Listed below are T cell receptor beta chains from one sample, sequenced in a study of CD4 T cells in relation to SARS-CoV-2 and coronaviruses. Sequencing used immunoSEQ multiplex PCR; TCRdb keeps in-frame clones, though not all of them. The table includes about 26,000 clones, around 73% detected once. These receptors' targets are unknown. The sample taken for sequencing was CD4+ T cells from PBMCs, cultured in vitro. The source of these receptors is a human donor in good health. Each CDR3 is given without its conserved first and last residue. The D gene is left open where the match is weak.

V	J	D	CDR3
TRBV6-4	TRBJ1-6	.	ASSDSGSPNSPLH
TRBV5-1	TRBJ2-3	TRBD2	ASSFSSGGAGTQY
TRBV5-1	TRBJ1-5	TRBD1	ASSTTGDNQPQH
TRBV5-1	TRBJ2-3	.	ASSLAAATLPDTQY
TRBV6-5	TRBJ1-1	.	ASLYEQSTEAF
TRBV19	TRBJ1-5	.	ATGQPSYSNQPQH
TRBV23-1	TRBJ2-1	.	ASSQSWRRYNEQF
TRBV6-2/TRBV6-3	TRBJ2-7	.	ASSSIPSADEQY
TRBV27	TRBJ1-6	.	ASSQRGGSYNSPLH
TRBV7-2	TRBJ2-3	TRBD2	ASSLGADSGVDTQY
TRBV6-5	TRBJ1-2	TRBD1	ASSWGQASGYT
TRBV6-2/TRBV6-3	TRBJ1-4	TRBD1	ASSSPPGQGPITNEKLF
TRBV6-2/TRBV6-3	TRBJ1-5	.	ASSRDGENQPQH
TRBV19	TRBJ2-3	.	ASSIRGYTDTQY
TRBV18	TRBJ1-2	TRBD1	ASSPDRGGNYGYT
TRBV6-2/TRBV6-3	TRBJ1-6	.	ASSRWGARDNSPLH
TRBV29-1	TRBJ2-1	TRBD1	STGQGYEQF
TRBV9	TRBJ2-4	.	ASSVGQENIQY
TRBV19	TRBJ2-7	.	ASSDRYMVYEQY
TRBV5-8	TRBJ1-1	.	ASSPAGIGAF
TRBV13	TRBJ2-1	TRBD2	ASSLLTYRLAASEQF
TRBV27	TRBJ1-2	TRBD1	ASSLAGGGNGYT
TRBV4-3	TRBJ2-1	TRBD2	ASSPGLAGWDEQF
TRBV28	TRBJ1-6	TRBD1	ASSSSGQGNSPLH
TRBV28	TRBJ1-2	.	ASGRPDGTKYGYT
TRBV9	TRBJ2-7	TRBD1	ASSAGQGLEQY
TRBV5-5	TRBJ1-6	.	ASSGTTGGGSPLH
TRBV4-3	TRBJ2-3	TRBD2	ASSQAGTSGSMGDTQY
TRBV28	TRBJ1-4	.	ASSFSGVTNEKLF
TRBV5-1	TRBJ1-1	TRBD1	ASRDRGQGASEAF
TRBV29-1	TRBJ2-1	TRBD2	SVALAEQF
TRBV19	TRBJ1-5	.	ASSIDTGQPQH
TRBV21-1	TRBJ2-3	.	ASSTPDAADTQY
TRBV3-1/TRBV3-2	TRBJ1-3	.	ASSQGPQANTIY
TRBV6-5	TRBJ2-7	TRBD2	ASTRTSGNAYEQY
TRBV7-9	TRBJ2-7	TRBD2	ASSLAGTTYEQY
TRBV7-7	TRBJ2-1	.	ASSLGPGGNEQF
TRBV6-5	TRBJ2-7	.	ASSQTGGFYEQY
TRBV7-2	TRBJ2-7	.	ASSLAGFPYEQY
TRBV4-1	TRBJ2-5	TRBD2	ASSQETGTSVQETQY
TRBV6-1	TRBJ2-1	TRBD2	ASSEGTSGGLKEQF
TRBV11-1	TRBJ2-7	.	ASSSGLPLLEQY
TRBV28	TRBJ1-5	TRBD1	ASSRTGGNQPQH
TRBV7-6	TRBJ2-2	.	ASSLVGNANTGELF
TRBV20-1	TRBJ2-7	.	SASYGSTSYEQY
TRBV7-2	TRBJ2-6	.	ASSLRGASSGANVLT
TRBV19	TRBJ1-1	.	ASSQQGGSTEAF
TRBV5-1	TRBJ2-1	.	ASSPYSSYNEQF
TRBV5-4	TRBJ2-7	.	ASRPMRGSNEQY
TRBV2	TRBJ2-2	.	ASSENPGNTGELF
TRBV10-1	TRBJ2-1	.	ASSAQLTVPEQF